This TCR beta chain was profiled in a study of human T cells and chemical hapten exposure. Study-level findings and limits: TCRs at a frequency above 1 in 1000 stayed unchanged with DPC sensitization. More PT1 expanded TCRs went with higher patch test scores.

This clonotype was seen many times. Its matching antigen is unknown. Regarding time point: patch test 3, about 24 weeks after DPC sensitization. The treatment: therapeutic diphenylcyclopropenone sensitization with weekly scalp DPC. TCRdb ran MiXCR on the RACE reads and lists one entry per CDR3 protein. This sample carries 130,000 or so distinct CDR3 sequences, roughly 10% of them seen once, and the ten largest clones take around 2.4%. This sequence originates from a woman aged 45-59 years with alopecia areata. Some clones in this sample may be carry-over from other donors' samples. The material was whole blood, obtained in connection with sensitization to the hapten diphenylcyclopropenone (DPC).

The CDR3 sequence is CASGRLVARSYNEQFF. The CDR3, as DNA: TGTGCCAGCGGCCGGTTGGTTGCCCGGTCCTACAATGAGCAGTTCTTC. The chain is built from TRBV7-9 and TRBJ2-1; D unresolved. CDR1 is SEHNR, CDR2 FQNEAQ, per germline (reference sequence). Trimming removed 8 bases at V and 1 base at J, with 18 bases between. This CDR3 has 16 residues.